The following is a T cell receptor beta chain sequence with its context. Generated by immunoSEQ multiplex PCR, the TCRdb table keeps only in-frame clones and is missing some. The table lists some 200,000 clones, roughly 84% of them singletons. V lost 6 bases and J lost 3, with 12 bases in between. The germline CDR1 and CDR2 sequences are MNHNY and SVGAGI (reference sequence). The CDR3 extends over 13 amino acids. The data are from a study of blood T cell repertoires in COVID-19. As for the study in general: Acute-phase and convalescent COVID-19 samples originated in the United States, Italy and Spain. Sources were T cells, B-cell-depleted T cells, or PBMCs; the material itself was cDNA or gDNA.

Patients at the Seattle site were enrolled during active infection and followed longitudinally. The chain recombines TRBV6-6 with TRBJ2-7; no reliable D call. The receptor's source is a man aged 45-65 years with COVID-19, enrolled during active disease. The source material was peripheral blood. The CDR3, as DNA: TGTGCCAGCAGCCCACAGACGTTCTACGAGCAGTACTTC. Protein: CASSPQTFYEQYF.